This T cell receptor beta chain was profiled in a study of CXCR3-negative and CXCR3-positive naive CD8 T cells. Study-level points and caveats: The TRB CDR3s that CXCR3-positive naive cells carried were more hydrophobic than those of CXCR3-negative naive cells. TRB CDR3 properties indicated TCR strength, while surface CD5 was similar across naive subsets. The majority of assays used fresh PBMCs, and CXCR3 expression partially decreased after cryopreservation.

The CDR3 spans 13 residues. To note about this clonotype: Its antigen is undetermined.

Triplicate sorts, hundreds of thousands of cells apiece, were made for each CD8+ T cell subset. Within the CD8+ T cell compartment, naive cells were CD45RO-CCR7+CD27+CD95-. The study made its TRB cDNA libraries by 5' RACE, adding UMI labels. TCRdb re-called the 5' RACE reads and gives one entry per CDR3 protein, without DNA. This sample's clone table lists 140,000 to 150,000 distinct CDR3 sequences. This sequence was found in a human donor in good health. Some clones in this sample may be carry-over from other donors' samples. This sequence joins TRBV12-3 or TRBV12-4 and TRBJ2-7; as DNA is missing, the TRBD1 call by TCRdb cannot be tested. What was sequenced was naive CXCR3+ CD8+ T cells from blood. Subset described: CD45RO-CCR7+CD27+CD95- naive CD8+ T cells expressing CXCR3 (TNR3+). The CDR3 sequence is CASSPADPYEQYF.